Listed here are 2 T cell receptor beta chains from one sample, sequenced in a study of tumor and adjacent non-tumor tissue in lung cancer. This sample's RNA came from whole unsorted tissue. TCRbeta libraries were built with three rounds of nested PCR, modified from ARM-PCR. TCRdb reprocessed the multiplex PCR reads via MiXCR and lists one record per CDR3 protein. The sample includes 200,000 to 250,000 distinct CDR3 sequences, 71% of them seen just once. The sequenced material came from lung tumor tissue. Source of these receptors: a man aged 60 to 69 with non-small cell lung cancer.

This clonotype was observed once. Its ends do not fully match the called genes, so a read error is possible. CDR3 bases: TGTACCAGCCGCCAAGAGTTGAGTTATGGGGCCAACGTCCTGACTTTC. It yields the protein CTSRQELSYGANVLTF. The rearrangement joins TRBV4-2 to TRBJ2-6; no reliable D call. Germline V gene lookup returns CDR1 LGHNA and CDR2 YNFKEQ. The CDR3 length is 16 residues.

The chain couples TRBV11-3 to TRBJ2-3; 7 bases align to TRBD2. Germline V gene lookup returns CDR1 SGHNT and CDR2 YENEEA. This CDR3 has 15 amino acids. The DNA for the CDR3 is TGTGGTAGCAGCCGGGGGAGGGCGGGCACAGATACGCAGTATTTT. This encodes CGSSRGRAGTDTQYF.